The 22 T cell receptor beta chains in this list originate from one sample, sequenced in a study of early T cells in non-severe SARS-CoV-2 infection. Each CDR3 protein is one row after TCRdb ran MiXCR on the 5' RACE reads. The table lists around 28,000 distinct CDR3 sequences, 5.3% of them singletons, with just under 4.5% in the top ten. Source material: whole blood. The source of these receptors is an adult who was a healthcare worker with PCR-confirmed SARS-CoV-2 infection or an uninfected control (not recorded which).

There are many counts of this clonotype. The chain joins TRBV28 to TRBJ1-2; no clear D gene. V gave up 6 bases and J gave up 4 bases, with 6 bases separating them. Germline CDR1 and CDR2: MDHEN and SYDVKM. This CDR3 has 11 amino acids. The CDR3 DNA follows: TGTGCCAGCAGCGCTTTCTATGGCTACACCTTC. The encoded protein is CASSAFYGYTF.

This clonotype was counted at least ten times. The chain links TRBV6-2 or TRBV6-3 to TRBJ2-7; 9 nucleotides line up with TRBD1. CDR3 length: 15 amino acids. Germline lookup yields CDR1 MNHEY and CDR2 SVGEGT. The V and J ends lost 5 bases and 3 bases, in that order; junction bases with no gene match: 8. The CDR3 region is CASSRPGQGNYEQYF. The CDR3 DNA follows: TGTGCCAGCAGTCGCCCGGGACAGGGTAACTACGAGCAGTACTTC.

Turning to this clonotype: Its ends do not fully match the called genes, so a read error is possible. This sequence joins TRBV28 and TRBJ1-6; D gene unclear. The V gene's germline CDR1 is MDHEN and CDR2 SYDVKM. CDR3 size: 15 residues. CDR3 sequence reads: CASSLSRLGNSSLHF. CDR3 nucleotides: TGTGCCAGCAGTTTATCGAGGTTGGGTAATTCATCCCTCCACTTT. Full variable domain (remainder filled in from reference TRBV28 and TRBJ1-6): DVKVTQSSRYLVKRTGEKVFLECVQDMDHENMFWYRQDPGLGLRLIYFSYDVKMKEKGDIPEGYSVSREKKERFSLILESASTNQTSMYLCASSLSRLGNSSLHFGNGTRLTVT.

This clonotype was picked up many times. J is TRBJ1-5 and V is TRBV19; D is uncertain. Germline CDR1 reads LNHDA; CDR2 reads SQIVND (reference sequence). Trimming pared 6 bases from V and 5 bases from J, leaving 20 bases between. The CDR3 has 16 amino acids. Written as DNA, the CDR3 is TGTGCCAGTAGCCACGGAGGCAGGAAAACCCATCAGCCCCAGCATTTT. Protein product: CASSHGGRKTHQPQHF.

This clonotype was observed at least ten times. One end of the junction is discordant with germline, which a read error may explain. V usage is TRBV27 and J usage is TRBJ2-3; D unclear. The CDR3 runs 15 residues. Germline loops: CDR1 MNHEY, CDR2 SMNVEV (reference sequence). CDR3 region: CVSRIRLQSTDTQYF. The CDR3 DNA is TGTGTCAGCAGAATACGCCTCCAGAGCACAGATACGCAGTATTTT.

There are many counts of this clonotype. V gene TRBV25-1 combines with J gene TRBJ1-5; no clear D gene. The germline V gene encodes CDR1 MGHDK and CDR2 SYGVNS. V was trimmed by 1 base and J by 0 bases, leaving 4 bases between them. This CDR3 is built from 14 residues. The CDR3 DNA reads TGTGCCAGCAGTGAATTTCTTAGCAATCAGCCCCAGCATTTT. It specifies CASSEFLSNQPQHF. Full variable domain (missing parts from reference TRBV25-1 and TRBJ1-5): EADIYQTPRYLVIGTGKKITLECSQTMGHDKMYWYQQDPGMELHLIHYSYGVNSTEKGDLSSESTVSRIRTEHFPLTLESARPSHTSQYLCASSEFLSNQPQHFGDGTRLSIL.

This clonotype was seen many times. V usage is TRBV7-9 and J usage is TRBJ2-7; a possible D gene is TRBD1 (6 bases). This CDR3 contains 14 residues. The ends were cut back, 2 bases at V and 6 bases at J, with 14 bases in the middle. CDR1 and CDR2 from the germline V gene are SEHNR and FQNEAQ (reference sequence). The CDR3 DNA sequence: TGTGCCAGCAGCTTAACACAGGGCGAGGCCGAGCAGTACTTC. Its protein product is CASSLTQGEAEQYF.

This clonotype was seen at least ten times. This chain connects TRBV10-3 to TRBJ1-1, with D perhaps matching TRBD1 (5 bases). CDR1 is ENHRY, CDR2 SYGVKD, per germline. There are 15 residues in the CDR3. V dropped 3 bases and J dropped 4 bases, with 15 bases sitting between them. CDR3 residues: CAISEGQGGSTEAFF. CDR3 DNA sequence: TGTGCCATCAGTGAAGGGCAGGGAGGCAGCACTGAAGCTTTCTTT.

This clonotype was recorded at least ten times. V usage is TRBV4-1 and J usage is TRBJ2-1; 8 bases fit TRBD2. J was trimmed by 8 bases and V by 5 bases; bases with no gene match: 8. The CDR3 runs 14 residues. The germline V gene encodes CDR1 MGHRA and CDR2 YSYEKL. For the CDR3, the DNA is TGCGCCAGCAGCAGGGCGGGAGGTCGGCATGAGCAGTTCTTC. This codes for CASSRAGGRHEQFF.

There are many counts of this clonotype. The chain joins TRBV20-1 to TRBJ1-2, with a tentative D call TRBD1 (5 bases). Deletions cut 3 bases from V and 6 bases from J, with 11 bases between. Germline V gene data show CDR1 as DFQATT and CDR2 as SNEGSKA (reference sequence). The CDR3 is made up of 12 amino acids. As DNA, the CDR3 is TGCAGTGCTAGGAGGGGCGCGGATGGCTACACCTTC. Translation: CSARRGADGYTF.

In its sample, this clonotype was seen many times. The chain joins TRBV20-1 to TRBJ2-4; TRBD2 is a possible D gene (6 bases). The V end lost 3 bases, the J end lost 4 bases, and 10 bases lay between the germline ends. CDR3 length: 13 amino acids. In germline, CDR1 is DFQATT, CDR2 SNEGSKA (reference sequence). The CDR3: CSARVGTKNIQYF. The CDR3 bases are TGCAGTGCTAGGGTTGGGACTAAAAACATTCAGTACTTC.

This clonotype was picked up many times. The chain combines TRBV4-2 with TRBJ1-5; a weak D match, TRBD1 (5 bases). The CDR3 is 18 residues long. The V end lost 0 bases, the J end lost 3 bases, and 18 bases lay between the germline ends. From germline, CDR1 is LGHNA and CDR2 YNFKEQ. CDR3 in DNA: TGTGCCAGCAGCCAAGACAGAATGGGGGGACTCCCCAATCAGCCCCAGCATTTT. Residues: CASSQDRMGGLPNQPQHF.

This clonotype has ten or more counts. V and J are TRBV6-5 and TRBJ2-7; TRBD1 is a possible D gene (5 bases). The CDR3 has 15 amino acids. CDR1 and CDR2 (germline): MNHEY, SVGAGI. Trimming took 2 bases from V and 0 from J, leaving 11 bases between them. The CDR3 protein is CASSYSLTVSYEQYF. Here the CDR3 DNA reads TGTGCCAGCAGTTACAGCTTGACAGTCTCCTACGAGCAGTACTTC.

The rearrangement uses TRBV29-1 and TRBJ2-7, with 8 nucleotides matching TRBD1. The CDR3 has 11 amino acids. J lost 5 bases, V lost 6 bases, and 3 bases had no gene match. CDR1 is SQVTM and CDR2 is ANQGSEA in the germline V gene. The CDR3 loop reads CSVRTGNEQYF. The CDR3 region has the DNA TGCAGCGTCCGGACAGGGAACGAGCAGTACTTC.

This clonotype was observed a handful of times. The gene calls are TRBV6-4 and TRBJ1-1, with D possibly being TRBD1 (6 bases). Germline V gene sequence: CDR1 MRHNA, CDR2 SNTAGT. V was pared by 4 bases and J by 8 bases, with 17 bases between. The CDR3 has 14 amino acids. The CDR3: CASSAAEGGSEAFF. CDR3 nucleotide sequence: TGTGCCAGCAGTGCCGCCGAGGGGGGATCCGAAGCTTTCTTT.

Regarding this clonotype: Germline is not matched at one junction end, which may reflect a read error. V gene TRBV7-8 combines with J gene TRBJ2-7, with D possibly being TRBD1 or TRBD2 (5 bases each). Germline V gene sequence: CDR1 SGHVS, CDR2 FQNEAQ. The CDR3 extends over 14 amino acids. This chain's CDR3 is CAGSPPGPDYEQYF. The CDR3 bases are TGTGCCGGCAGCCCACCGGGACCCGACTACGAGCAGTACTTC.

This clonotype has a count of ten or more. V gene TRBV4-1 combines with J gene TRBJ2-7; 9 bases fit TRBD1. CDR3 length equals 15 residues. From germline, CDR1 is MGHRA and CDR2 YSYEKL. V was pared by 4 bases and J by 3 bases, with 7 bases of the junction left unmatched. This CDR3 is CASSPDPGQGYEQYF. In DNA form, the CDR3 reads TGCGCCAGCAGCCCCGACCCGGGACAGGGCTACGAGCAGTACTTC.

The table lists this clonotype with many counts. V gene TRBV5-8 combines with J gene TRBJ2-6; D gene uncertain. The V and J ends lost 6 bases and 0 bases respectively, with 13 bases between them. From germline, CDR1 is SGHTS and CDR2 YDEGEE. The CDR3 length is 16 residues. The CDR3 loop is CASTRHGVSGANVLTF. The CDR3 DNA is TGTGCCAGCACTCGACACGGTGTCTCTGGGGCCAACGTCCTGACTTTC. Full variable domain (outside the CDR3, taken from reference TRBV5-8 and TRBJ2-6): EAGVTQSPTHLIKTRGQQATLRCSPISGHTSVYWYQQALGLGLQFLLWYDEGEERNRGNFPPRFSGRQFPNYSSELNVNALELEDSALYLCASTRHGVSGANVLTFGAGSRLTVL.

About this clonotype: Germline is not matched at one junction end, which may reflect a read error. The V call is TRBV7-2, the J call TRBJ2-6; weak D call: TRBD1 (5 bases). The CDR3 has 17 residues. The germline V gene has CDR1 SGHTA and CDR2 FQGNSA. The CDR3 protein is CASSLLSRRSGANVPTF. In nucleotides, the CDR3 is TGTGCCAGCAGCTTACTAAGCCGACGCTCTGGGGCCAACGTCCCGACTTTC.

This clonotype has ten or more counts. The CDR3, as DNA: TGCGCCAGCAGCTTGACCGGGAAAGAGACCCAGTACTTC. Its protein is CASSLTGKETQYF. The J gene is TRBJ2-5, the V gene TRBV5-1; perhaps TRBD2 as D (5 bases). There are 13 residues in the CDR3. CDR1 and CDR2 from the germline V gene are SGHRS and YFSETQ. Trimming removed 1 base from V and 3 bases from J, with 7 bases in between.

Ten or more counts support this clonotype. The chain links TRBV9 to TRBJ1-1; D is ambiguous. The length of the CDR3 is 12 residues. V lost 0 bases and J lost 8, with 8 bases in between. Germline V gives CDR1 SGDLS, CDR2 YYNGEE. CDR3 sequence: CASSVAGSEAFF. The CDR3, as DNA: TGTGCCAGCAGCGTAGCGGGAAGCGAAGCTTTCTTT.

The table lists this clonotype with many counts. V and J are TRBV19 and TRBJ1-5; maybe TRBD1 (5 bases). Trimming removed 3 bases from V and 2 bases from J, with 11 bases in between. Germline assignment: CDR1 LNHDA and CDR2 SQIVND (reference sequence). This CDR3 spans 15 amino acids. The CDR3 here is CASSMSRVGNQPQHF. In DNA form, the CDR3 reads TGTGCCAGTAGTATGTCCAGGGTGGGCAATCAGCCCCAGCATTTT.